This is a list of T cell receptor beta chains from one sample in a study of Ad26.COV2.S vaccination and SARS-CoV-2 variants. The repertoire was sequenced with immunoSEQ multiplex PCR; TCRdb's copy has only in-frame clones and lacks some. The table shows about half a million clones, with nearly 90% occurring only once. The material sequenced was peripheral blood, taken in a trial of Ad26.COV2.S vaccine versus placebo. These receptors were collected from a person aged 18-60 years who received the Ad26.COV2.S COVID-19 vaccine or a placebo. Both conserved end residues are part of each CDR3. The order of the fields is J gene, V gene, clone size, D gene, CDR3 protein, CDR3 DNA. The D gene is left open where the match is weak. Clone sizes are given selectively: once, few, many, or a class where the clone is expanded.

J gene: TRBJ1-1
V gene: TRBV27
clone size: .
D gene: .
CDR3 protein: CASSPMTGSVNTEAFF
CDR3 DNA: TGTGCCAGCAGTCCGATGACAGGTTCGGTGAACACTGAAGCTTTCTTT

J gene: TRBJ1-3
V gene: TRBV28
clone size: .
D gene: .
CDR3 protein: CASSPSQGYGNTIYF
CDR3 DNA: TGTGCCAGCAGTCCTTCCCAGGGATACGGAAACACCATATATTTT

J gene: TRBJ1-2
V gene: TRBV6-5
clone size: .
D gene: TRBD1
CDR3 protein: CASSRVGQGSYGYTF
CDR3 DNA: TGTGCCAGCAGTCGCGTGGGACAGGGGTCCTATGGCTACACCTTC

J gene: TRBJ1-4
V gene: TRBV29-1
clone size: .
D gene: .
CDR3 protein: CSASSSFEKLFF
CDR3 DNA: TGCAGCGCCTCTAGTAGCTTTGAAAAACTGTTTTTT

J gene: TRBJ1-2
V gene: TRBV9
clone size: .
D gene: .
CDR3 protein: CASSVDDFAVIGRPGEEGYTF
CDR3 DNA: TGTGCCAGCAGCGTAGACGATTTCGCGGTAATTGGCAGGCCGGGAGAAGAGGGCTACACCTTC

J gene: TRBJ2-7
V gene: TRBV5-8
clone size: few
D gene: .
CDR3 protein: CASSLFAGTYEQYF
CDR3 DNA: TGTGCCAGCAGCTTGTTCGCAGGGACCTACGAGCAGTACTTC

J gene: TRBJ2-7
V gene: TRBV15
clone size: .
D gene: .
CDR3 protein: CATSRASSPGHYEQYF
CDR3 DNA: TGTGCCACCAGCAGAGCCTCCTCACCGGGGCACTACGAGCAGTACTTC

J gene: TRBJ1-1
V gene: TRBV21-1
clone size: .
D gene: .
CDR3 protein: CASSTAPRGSRKNTEAFF
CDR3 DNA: TGTGCCAGCAGCACCGCACCCAGGGGGTCCAGGAAGAACACTGAAGCTTTCTTT

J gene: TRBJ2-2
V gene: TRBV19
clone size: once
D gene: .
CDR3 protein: CASKEYPGELFF
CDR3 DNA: TGTGCCAGTAAGGAGTATCCCGGGGAGCTGTTTTTT

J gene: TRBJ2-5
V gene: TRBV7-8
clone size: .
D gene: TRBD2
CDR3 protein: CASSFSRLAGGVETQYF
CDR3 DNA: TGTGCCAGCAGCTTCTCTAGACTAGCGGGAGGTGTGGAGACCCAGTACTTC

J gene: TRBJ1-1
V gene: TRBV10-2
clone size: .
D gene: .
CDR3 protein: CATGIEPNTEAFF
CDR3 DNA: TGCGCCACTGGGATAGAACCGAACACTGAAGCTTTCTTT

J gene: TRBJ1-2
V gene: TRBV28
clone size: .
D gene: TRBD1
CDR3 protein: CASRPENRDRGRVYGYTF
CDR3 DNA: TGTGCCAGCAGGCCAGAAAACCGGGACAGGGGGCGCGTCTATGGCTACACCTTC

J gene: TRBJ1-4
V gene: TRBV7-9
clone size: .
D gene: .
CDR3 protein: CASSLAGSGSEKLFF
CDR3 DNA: TGTGCCAGCAGCTTAGCGGGGAGCGGGAGTGAAAAACTGTTTTTT

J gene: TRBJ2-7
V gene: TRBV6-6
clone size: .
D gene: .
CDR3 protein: CASNQQAYSYEQYF
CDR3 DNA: TGTGCCAGCAACCAACAGGCGTACTCCTACGAGCAGTACTTC

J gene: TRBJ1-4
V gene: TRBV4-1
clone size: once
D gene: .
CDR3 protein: CASSPGTLNEKLFF
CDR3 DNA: TGCGCCAGCAGCCCTGGGACACTGAATGAAAAACTGTTTTTT

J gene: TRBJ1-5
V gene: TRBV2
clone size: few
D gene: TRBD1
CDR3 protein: CASSGDSYSNQPQHF
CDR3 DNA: TGTGCCAGCAGTGGGGACAGCTATAGCAATCAGCCCCAGCATTTT

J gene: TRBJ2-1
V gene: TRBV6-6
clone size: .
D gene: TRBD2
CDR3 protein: CASSYYGGSSYNEQFF
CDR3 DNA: TGTGCCAGCAGTTACTACGGCGGGAGCTCCTACAATGAGCAGTTCTTC

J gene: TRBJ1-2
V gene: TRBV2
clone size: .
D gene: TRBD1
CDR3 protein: CASSRTGYYGYTF
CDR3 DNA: TGTGCCAGCAGTCGGACAGGGTACTATGGCTACACCTTC

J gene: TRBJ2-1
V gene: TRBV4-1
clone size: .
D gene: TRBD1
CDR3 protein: CASSQGYSRDRGLGFF
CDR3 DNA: TGCGCCAGCAGCCAAGGTTATAGTAGGGACAGGGGGCTCGGGTTCTTC

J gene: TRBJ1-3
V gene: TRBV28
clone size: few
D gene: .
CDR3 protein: CASRPSGSSGNTIYF
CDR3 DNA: TGTGCCAGCAGGCCCTCAGGGAGCTCTGGAAACACCATATATTTT

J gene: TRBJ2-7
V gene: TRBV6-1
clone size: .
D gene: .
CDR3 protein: CASSGPRGHLSYEQYF
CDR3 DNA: TGTGCCAGCAGTGGACCGCGGGGACACCTTTCCTACGAGCAGTACTTC

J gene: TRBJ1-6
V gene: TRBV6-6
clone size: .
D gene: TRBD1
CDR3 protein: CASSAYSQGNSPLHF
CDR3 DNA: TGTGCCAGCAGTGCCTATTCACAGGGGAATTCACCCCTCCACTTT

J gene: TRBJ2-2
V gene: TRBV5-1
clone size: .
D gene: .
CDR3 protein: CASSLGDTSYGELFF
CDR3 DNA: TGCGCCAGCAGCTTGGGGGACACCTCCTACGGGGAGCTGTTTTTT

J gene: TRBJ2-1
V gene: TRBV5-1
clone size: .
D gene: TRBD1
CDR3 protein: CASSSTGPTYNEQFF
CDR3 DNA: TGCGCCAGCAGCTCGACAGGGCCCACCTACAATGAGCAGTTCTTC

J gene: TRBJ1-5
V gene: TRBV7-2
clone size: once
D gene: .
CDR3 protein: CASSPVGLSNQPQHF
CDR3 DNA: TGTGCCAGCAGCCCAGTGGGTCTTAGCAATCAGCCCCAGCATTTT

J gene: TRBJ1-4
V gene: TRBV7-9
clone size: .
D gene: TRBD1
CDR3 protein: CASLRTGPLEKLFF
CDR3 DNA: TGTGCCAGCCTCCGGACAGGGCCGCTTGAAAAACTGTTTTTT

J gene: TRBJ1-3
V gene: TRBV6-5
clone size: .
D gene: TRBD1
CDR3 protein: CASSYTRQGIGNTIYF
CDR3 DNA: TGTGCCAGCAGTTACACCCGACAGGGGATTGGAAACACCATATATTTT

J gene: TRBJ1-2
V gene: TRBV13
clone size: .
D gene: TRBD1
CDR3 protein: CASSRRGQGMSGYTF
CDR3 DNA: TGTGCCAGCAGCCGGCGGGGACAGGGGATGAGTGGCTACACCTTC

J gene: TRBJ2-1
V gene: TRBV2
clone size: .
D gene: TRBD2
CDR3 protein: CASIGLASTHEQFF
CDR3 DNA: TGTGCCAGCATTGGACTAGCTAGTACTCATGAGCAGTTCTTC

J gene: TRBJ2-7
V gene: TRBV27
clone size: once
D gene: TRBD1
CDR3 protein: CASSCTPGQGYEQYF
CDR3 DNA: TGTGCCAGCAGTTGTACCCCGGGACAGGGATACGAGCAGTACTTC

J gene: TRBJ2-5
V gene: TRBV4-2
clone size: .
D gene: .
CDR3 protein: CASSQGQMETQYF
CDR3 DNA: TGTGCCAGCAGCCAAGGTCAGATGGAGACCCAGTACTTC

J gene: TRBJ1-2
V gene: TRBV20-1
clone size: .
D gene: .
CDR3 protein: CSARGLDGYTF
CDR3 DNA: TGCAGTGCTAGAGGCCTGGATGGCTACACCTTC

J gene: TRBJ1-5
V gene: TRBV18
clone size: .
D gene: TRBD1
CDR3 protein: CASSGTGGSNNQPQHF
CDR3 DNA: TGTGCCAGCTCAGGGACAGGGGGCAGTAACAATCAGCCCCAGCATTTT

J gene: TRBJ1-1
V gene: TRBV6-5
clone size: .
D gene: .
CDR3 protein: CASSYRVGSSAFF
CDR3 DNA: TGTGCCAGCAGTTACCGAGTGGGCAGTTCGGCTTTCTTT

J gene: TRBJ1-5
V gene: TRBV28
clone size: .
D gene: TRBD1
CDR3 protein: CASSLVTGINQPQHF
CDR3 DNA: TGTGCCAGCAGTTTAGTGACAGGGATAAATCAGCCCCAGCATTTT

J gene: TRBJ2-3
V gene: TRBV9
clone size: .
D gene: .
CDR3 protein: CASSVAQGPDTQYF
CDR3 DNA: TGTGCCAGCAGCGTAGCTCAGGGCCCAGATACGCAGTATTTT